This note documents a single T cell receptor beta chain sequence. The antigen remains undetermined. This clone may be a read error of a much larger clone one base away. These data belong to a study of T cells after yellow fever vaccination. Study-level findings and limits: Booster samples showed a return of most primary-vaccination clones (almost 97% CD4, approximately 85% CD8). FACS-sorted repertoires could contain abundant clonotypes contaminating from the bulk population. Peaking on day 5 versus 15, the secondary response was faster but weaker.

Each CDR3 protein is one row after TCRdb ran MiXCR on the 5' RACE reads. The table has under 150,000 distinct CDR3 sequences, 6.5% to 8.5% seen once. Germline CDR1 SGHRS, CDR2 YFSETQ. The germline V and J ends were trimmed by 4 bases and 4 bases, with 12 bases remaining between them. The CDR3 spans 14 residues. The chain combines TRBV5-1 with TRBJ2-1, with D possibly TRBD2 on 6 matching bases. This receptor was taken from a man younger than 40 who received the YFV17D yellow fever vaccine. Sequencing used CD4+ T cells sorted from PBMCs, obtained 5 days after the yellow fever booster vaccination. CDR3 protein: CASSVASEYNEQFF. For the CDR3, the DNA is TGCGCCAGCAGCGTGGCTAGCGAGTACAATGAGCAGTTCTTC.